These T cell receptor beta chains were read from a single sample in a study of shared clonotypes between healthy human individuals. This table comes from immunoSEQ multiplex PCR, and its TCRdb copy is limited to in-frame clones, with some not included. The sample consists of some 2.1 million clones, about 95% of them appearing once. Specimen: naive CD8+ T cells sorted from blood. These receptors were collected from a man aged 18-30 years in good health. The CDR3 runs from the conserved cysteine through the conserved F or W. The D gene is left open where the match is weak. Size tells how often a clone was seen (once, few, many) or the class of an expanded clone, and some rows leave it out.

CASSLVSGYEQYF | TGTGCCAGCAGCTTAGTCTCGGGCTACGAGCAGTACTTC | TRBJ2-7 | . | . | TRBV11-2
CASNPAGGETQYF | TGTGCCAGCAACCCGGCGGGGGGGGAGACCCAGTACTTC | TRBJ2-5 | TRBD2 | . | TRBV6-5
CASSSLAGTYEQYF | TGTGCCAGCAGCTCACTAGCGGGTACCTACGAGCAGTACTTC | TRBJ2-7 | TRBD2 | . | TRBV5-6
CASSIPGGSTQETQYF | TGTGCCAGTAGTATTCCAGGGGGCTCCACCCAAGAGACCCAGTACTTC | TRBJ2-5 | TRBD1 | . | TRBV19
CASSQVGEKTNEKLFF | TGCGCCAGCAGCCAAGTTGGAGAGAAGACTAATGAAAAACTGTTTTTT | TRBJ1-4 | . | . | TRBV4-1
CASSSLQGRSDYGYTF | TGTGCCAGCAGTTCCCTACAGGGTCGAAGTGACTATGGCTACACCTTC | TRBJ1-2 | . | . | TRBV28
CASSLQGGEQYF | TGTGCCAGCAGTCTACAGGGAGGCGAGCAGTACTTC | TRBJ2-7 | . | . | TRBV27
CARSLGRTASYEQYF | TGTGCCAGAAGCTTGGGTCGGACAGCTTCCTACGAGCAGTACTTC | TRBJ2-7 | . | . | TRBV5-3
CASSQEGGAGYEQYF | TGCGCCAGCAGCCAAGAAGGGGGGGCCGGGTACGAGCAGTACTTC | TRBJ2-7 | . | . | TRBV4-1
CASSFWGTDTQYF | TGTGCCAGTAGCTTCTGGGGGACAGATACGCAGTATTTT | TRBJ2-3 | . | . | TRBV19
CASSDGLETQYF | TGTGCCAGCAGTGATGGGTTGGAGACCCAGTACTTC | TRBJ2-5 | . | once | TRBV27
CASSGGVRMNTEAFF | TGTGCCAGCAGTGGGGGGGTAAGGATGAACACTGAAGCTTTCTTT | TRBJ1-1 | . | . | TRBV2
CASGTEGWAGELFF | TGTGCCAGCGGGACAGAGGGCTGGGCCGGGGAGCTGTTTTTT | TRBJ2-2 | TRBD1 | . | TRBV6-1
CASTEGTGNNGYTF | TGTGCCAGCACCGAAGGGACAGGTAACAATGGCTACACCTTC | TRBJ1-2 | TRBD1 | . | TRBV28
CASSFRGLAGYNEQFF | TGTGCCAGCAGTTTTAGGGGACTAGCGGGATACAATGAGCAGTTCTTC | TRBJ2-1 | TRBD2 | . | TRBV28
CASSAGWGMGTDTQYF | TGCGCCAGCAGCGCGGGCTGGGGGATGGGCACAGATACGCAGTATTTT | TRBJ2-3 | . | . | TRBV5-1
CASSLQGPDTQYF | TGTGCCAGCAGCCTACAGGGTCCAGATACGCAGTATTTT | TRBJ2-3 | . | once | TRBV6-5
CASSYGSPRTDTQYF | TGTGCCAGCAGTTACGGGAGTCCTCGCACAGATACGCAGTATTTT | TRBJ2-3 | . | . | TRBV6-5
CASSLADAGLTQYF | TGTGCCAGCAGCTTGGCAGATGCAGGGCTTACGCAGTATTTT | TRBJ2-3 | . | once | TRBV5-6
CASSPENDEQYF | TGTGCCAGCAGCCCAGAGAACGACGAGCAGTACTTC | TRBJ2-7 | . | . | TRBV7-9
CASSFGGAEAFF | TGTGCCAGCAGCTTTGGAGGGGCTGAAGCTTTCTTT | TRBJ1-1 | . | . | TRBV7-9
CASSLNLGTSYGYTF | TGCGCCAGCAGCCTAAACCTTGGGACATCCTATGGCTACACCTTC | TRBJ1-2 | . | . | TRBV4-1
CASSATETQYF | TGTGCCAGCAGTGCTACAGAGACCCAGTACTTC | TRBJ2-5 | . | . | TRBV28
CASSLIRARGYDEQYF | TGTGCCAGCAGTTTAATCAGGGCCAGGGGGTATGACGAGCAGTACTTC | TRBJ2-7 | TRBD1 | . | TRBV27
CASSPTLVRSEWGGELFF | TGTGCCAGCAGCCCTACTCTGGTCCGTTCCGAATGGGGAGGGGAGCTGTTTTTT | TRBJ2-2 | . | . | TRBV7-6
CSARTDTQYF | TGCAGTGCTAGGACAGATACGCAGTATTTT | TRBJ2-3 | . | . | TRBV20-1
CASSGTNYNEQFF | TGTGCCAGCAGCGGGACGAATTACAATGAGCAGTTCTTC | TRBJ2-1 | . | . | TRBV9
CASSFPQEPYEQYF | TGTGCCAGCAGCTTTCCCCAGGAACCATACGAGCAGTACTTC | TRBJ2-7 | . | once | TRBV7-9
CASSLGGGRTDTQYF | TGTGCCAGCAGTTTGGGCGGGGGGCGCACAGATACGCAGTATTTT | TRBJ2-3 | TRBD2 | . | TRBV28
CASSLGPGLSYEQYF | TGTGCCAGCAGCTTAGGACCGGGACTCTCCTACGAGCAGTACTTC | TRBJ2-7 | . | . | TRBV7-9
CASSSEQGVNSPLHF | TGTGCCAGCAGCTCCGAACAGGGGGTCAATTCACCCCTCCACTTT | TRBJ1-6 | TRBD1 | . | TRBV13
CASSKGTSTGELFF | TGCGCCAGCAGTAAAGGGACTAGCACCGGGGAGCTGTTTTTT | TRBJ2-2 | TRBD2 | . | TRBV10-1
CASTDPSFQGGLYEQYF | TGTGCCAGCACCGACCCCTCATTCCAAGGGGGGCTCTACGAGCAGTACTTC | TRBJ2-7 | . | . | TRBV28
CASSLERDYEQYF | TGTGCCAGCAGCTTAGAGAGGGACTACGAGCAGTACTTC | TRBJ2-7 | . | . | TRBV13
CATSRDDWDSGVSYNEQFF | TGTGCCACCAGCAGAGATGATTGGGATAGCGGGGTGTCCTACAATGAGCAGTTCTTC | TRBJ2-1 | TRBD2 | . | TRBV15
CASGLDGDFTGELFF | TGTGCTAGTGGTTTGGACGGGGACTTCACCGGGGAGCTGTTTTTT | TRBJ2-2 | . | . | TRBV12-5
CASSQETGTGFLNTEAFF | TGCGCCAGCAGCCAAGAGACGGGGACAGGTTTCCTGAACACTGAAGCTTTCTTT | TRBJ1-1 | TRBD1 | . | TRBV4-1
CASSYSEVLYQPQHF | TGTGCCAGCAGTTACTCAGAGGTCCTCTATCAGCCCCAGCATTTT | TRBJ1-5 | . | . | TRBV6-6
CASSQDWESTEAFF | TGCGCCAGCAGCCAAGACTGGGAGTCGACTGAAGCTTTCTTT | TRBJ1-1 | . | . | TRBV4-3
CASSRLTGSSYNEQFF | TGCGCCAGCAGCCGCCTAACAGGGAGCTCCTACAATGAGCAGTTCTTC | TRBJ2-1 | . | . | TRBV4-3
CASSPRTSGSETQYF | TGTGCCAGCAGCCCACGGACTAGCGGGAGCGAGACCCAGTACTTC | TRBJ2-5 | TRBD2 | once | TRBV7-9
CASSLVLAGAKNIQYF | TGTGCCAGCAGCTTGGTCCTAGCGGGGGCTAAAAACATTCAGTACTTC | TRBJ2-4 | TRBD2 | once | TRBV5-5